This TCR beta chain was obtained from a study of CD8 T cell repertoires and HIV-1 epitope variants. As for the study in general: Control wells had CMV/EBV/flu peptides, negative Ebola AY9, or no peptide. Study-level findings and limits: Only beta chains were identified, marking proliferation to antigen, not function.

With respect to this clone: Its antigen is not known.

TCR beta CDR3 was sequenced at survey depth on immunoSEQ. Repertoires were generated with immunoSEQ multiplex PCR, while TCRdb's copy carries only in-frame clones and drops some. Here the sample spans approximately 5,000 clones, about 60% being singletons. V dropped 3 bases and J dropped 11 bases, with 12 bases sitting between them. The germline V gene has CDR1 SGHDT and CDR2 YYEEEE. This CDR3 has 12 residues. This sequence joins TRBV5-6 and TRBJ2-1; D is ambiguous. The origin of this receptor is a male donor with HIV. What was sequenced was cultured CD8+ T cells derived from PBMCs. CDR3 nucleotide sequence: TGTGCCAGCAGCTCTATCCAAAATCAGCAGTTCTTC. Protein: CASSSIQNQQFF.